This T cell receptor (beta chain) was sequenced in a study of CD8+ T cells in alopecia areata. V was pared by 6 bases and J by 8 bases, with 14 bases between. The CDR3 is made up of 13 amino acids. Germline assignment: CDR1 MNHEY and CDR2 SVGAGI. RNA extraction was followed by reverse transcription into cDNA, which acted as the sequencing template. Repertoires were generated with immunoSEQ multiplex PCR, while TCRdb's copy carries only in-frame clones and drops some. The sample lists fewer than 110,000 clones; approximately 58% were seen once. The chain joins TRBV6-5 to TRBJ1-3, with D unclear. Sample: CD4+ T cells sorted from blood. The sequence was obtained from a human donor in good health. CDR3 coding DNA: TGTGCCAGCAGCCGAGTCCTCGCGGACACCATATATTTT. It translates to CASSRVLADTIYF.